This is a list of T cell receptor beta chains from one sample in a study of vaccination and CD4 T cells after COVID-19. TCRdb used MiXCR to reprocess the PCR reads, holding one entry per CDR3 protein. The data hold fewer than 20,000 distinct CDR3 sequences, with around 59% observed a single time. These receptors' antigens are unknown. The sample was CD4+ T cells from blood, cultured in vitro. The source of these receptors is a human donor who had recovered from COVID-19. CDR3s include the opening cysteine and the closing phenylalanine or tryptophan. D genes are given only for firm matches. The listing skips clone size in some rows; elsewhere it reads once, few, many or a size class.

TRBJ1-5 . TRBV6-1 . CASSPTGPQHF TGTGCCAGCAGCCCCACCGGACCCCAGCATTTT
TRBJ2-3 . TRBV6-5 once CASSLGGTDTQYF TGTGCCAGCAGTTTGGGGGGCACAGATACGCAGTATTTT
TRBJ1-1 TRBD1 TRBV2 . CASREQGLNTEAFF TGTGCCAGCAGAGAACAGGGGCTGAACACTGAAGCTTTCTTT
TRBJ1-6 TRBD1 TRBV27 . CASSLEGGRYNSPLHF TGTGCCAGCAGTTTAGAAGGGGGCCGGTATAATTCACCCCTCCACTTT
TRBJ2-1 . TRBV11-3 . CASSPTRNEQFF TGTGCCAGCAGCCCGACGCGCAATGAGCAGTTCTTC
TRBJ2-7 . TRBV6-1 once CASSGTRGGYEQYF TGTGCCAGCAGTGGAACAAGGGGGGGGTACGAGCAGTACTTC
TRBJ1-2 . TRBV30 . CAWSPSRSYGYTF TGTGCCTGGAGTCCCTCGAGGAGCTATGGCTACACCTTC
TRBJ2-7 . TRBV20-1 once CSATLGHFPYEQYF TGCAGTGCTACCCTGGGACACTTTCCCTACGAGCAGTACTTC
TRBJ1-6 . TRBV28 . CASSLWQGTSPLHF TGTGCCAGCAGTTTGTGGCAGGGTACTTCACCCCTCCACTTT
TRBJ2-7 TRBD1 TRBV20-1 . CSARGDSYEQYF TGCAGTGCTAGGGGGGACAGCTACGAGCAGTACTTC
TRBJ2-3 . TRBV15 . CATSRGPSTDTQYF TGTGCCACCAGCCGGGGACCTAGCACAGATACGCAGTATTTT
TRBJ2-3 TRBD1 TRBV6-4 . CASSRGTGLTDTQYF TGTGCCAGCAGCCGGGGGACAGGTTTGACAGATACGCAGTATTTT
TRBJ1-5 . TRBV12-3/TRBV12-4 . CASSLSESNQPQHF TGTGCCAGCAGTTTGTCAGAGAGCAATCAGCCCCAGCATTTT
TRBJ1-5 . TRBV6-1 . CASSPIKTTGTISNQPQHF TGTGCCAGCAGTCCTATCAAAACGACAGGCACTATCAGCAATCAGCCCCAGCATTTT
TRBJ2-7 TRBD2 TRBV20-1 . CSARYLAGVDEQYF TGCAGTGCTAGATATCTAGCGGGAGTCGACGAGCAGTACTTC
TRBJ2-5 . TRBV2 . CASSGGRGETQYF TGTGCCAGCAGTGGGGGAAGGGGGGAGACCCAGTACTTC
TRBJ2-7 TRBD1 TRBV6-1 . CASSPTGGAGHEQYF TGTGCCAGCAGTCCGACAGGGGGCGCAGGGCACGAGCAGTACTTC
TRBJ2-3 TRBD2 TRBV20-1 . CSASGSGVSTDTQYF TGCAGTGCTAGTGGTAGCGGGGTAAGCACAGATACGCAGTATTTT
TRBJ1-2 . TRBV12-3/TRBV12-4 . CASSSGGPDYGYTF TGTGCCAGCAGTTCGGGGGGGCCTGACTATGGCTACACCTTC
TRBJ2-2 . TRBV11-3 few CASSSRTRNTGELFF TGTGCCAGCAGCTCTCGAACCAGGAACACCGGGGAGCTGTTTTTT
TRBJ2-6 TRBD1 TRBV11-2 . CASSLRDSRSSGANVLTF TGTGCCAGCAGCTTAAGGGACAGCCGGAGCTCTGGGGCCAACGTCCTGACTTTC
TRBJ2-5 TRBD2 TRBV5-4 . CASSLVAGGPQETQYF TGTGCCAGCAGCTTGGTGGCGGGAGGGCCTCAGGAGACCCAGTACTTC
TRBJ2-3 . TRBV24-1 . CATSDSPTRHTQYF TGTGCCACCAGTGATTCACCGACTAGACATACGCAGTATTTT
TRBJ2-3 TRBD2 TRBV7-2 . CASSSSAGDTDTQYF TGTGCCAGCAGCTCCTCAGCGGGAGACACAGATACGCAGTATTTT
TRBJ1-4 TRBD1 TRBV20-1 . CSAPGQGENEKLFF TGCAGTGCACCCGGACAGGGGGAAAATGAAAAACTGTTTTTT
TRBJ2-7 . TRBV11-2 . CASTTRGGDYYEQYF TGTGCCAGCACCACGCGGGGCGGGGATTATTACGAGCAGTACTTC
TRBJ2-7 . TRBV4-1 . CASSQDQEGREQYF TGCGCCAGCAGCCAAGATCAGGAGGGGCGGGAGCAGTACTTC
TRBJ1-5 . TRBV15 few CATSRDQALGDSNQPQHF TGTGCCACCAGCAGAGATCAGGCCTTGGGGGACAGCAATCAGCCCCAGCATTTT
TRBJ2-4 TRBD2 TRBV2 . CASSRLAGEDIQYF TGTGCCAGCAGTAGACTAGCGGGAGAAGACATTCAGTACTTC
TRBJ2-7 . TRBV30 . CAWTGRIDSYEQYF TGTGCCTGGACCGGGAGAATCGATTCCTACGAGCAGTACTTC
TRBJ2-7 . TRBV19 . CASSGRVSYEQYF TGTGCCAGTAGTGGCAGGGTTTCCTACGAGCAGTACTTC
TRBJ1-4 . TRBV2 . CASSDGLADGEKLFF TGTGCCAGCAGTGATGGGTTAGCGGACGGTGAAAAACTGTTTTTT
TRBJ1-2 . TRBV28 . CASYLNYGYTF TGTGCCAGCTACCTTAACTATGGCTACACCTTC
TRBJ2-1 . TRBV19 . CASSIAVAGDNEQFF TGTGCCAGTAGTATAGCGGTTGCTGGTGACAATGAGCAGTTCTTC
TRBJ1-1 . TRBV6-2/TRBV6-3 . CASSASDPGLPTEAFF TGTGCCAGCAGCGCCTCTGACCCGGGCCTACCAACTGAAGCTTTCTTT
TRBJ1-1 TRBD1 TRBV6-2/TRBV6-3 . CATWDSRRGNTEAFF TGTGCCACTTGGGACAGCCGGAGGGGGAACACTGAAGCTTTCTTT
TRBJ2-2 . TRBV20-1 . CSVGTNTGELFF TGCAGTGTAGGGACGAACACCGGGGAGCTGTTTTTT
TRBJ1-5 . TRBV6-1 . CASRGSNQPQHF TGTGCCAGCCGGGGCAGCAATCAGCCCCAGCATTTT
TRBJ1-1 TRBD1 TRBV2 . CASSRPGQGWTEAFF TGTGCCAGCAGTCGTCCGGGACAGGGATGGACTGAAGCTTTCTTT
TRBJ2-1 TRBD2 TRBV20-1 . CSAFSIAGGFYNEQFF TGCAGTGCTTTTTCGATAGCGGGGGGCTTCTACAATGAGCAGTTCTTC
TRBJ1-3 . TRBV9 . CASSVAQGGNTIYF TGTGCCAGCAGCGTAGCACAGGGTGGAAACACCATATATTTT
TRBJ1-6 . TRBV27 . CASSWGLHSPLHF TGTGCCAGCAGTTGGGGGCTGCATTCACCCCTCCACTTT